The rows below give T cell receptor beta chains drawn from one sample of a study of PD-1 blockade in classical Hodgkin lymphoma. Some clones are missing from TCRdb's copy, which holds only in-frame ones; the method was immunoSEQ multiplex PCR. The sample yields fewer than 65,000 clones, under 95% seen once. This specimen consisted of peripheral blood mononuclear cells (PBMCs), obtained at baseline. The receptors were sampled from a human donor with classical Hodgkin lymphoma. CDR3s leave out the opening cysteine and the closing phenylalanine or tryptophan. Clone size is stated in some rows and not others, as once, few, many or a class when expanded.

CDR3 length: 12
V gene: TRBV18
clone size: few
CDR3 protein: ASSPGGANYGYT

CDR3 length: 13
V gene: TRBV30
clone size: -
CDR3 protein: AWTQSGSANEKLF

CDR3 length: 11
V gene: TRBV25-1
clone size: -
CDR3 protein: ASRRDRDSEAF

CDR3 length: 14
V gene: TRBV27
clone size: few
CDR3 protein: ASSLYGQGAYNEQF

CDR3 length: 11
V gene: TRBV28
clone size: -
CDR3 protein: ASGTGINYEQY

CDR3 length: 12
V gene: TRBV11-2
clone size: -
CDR3 protein: ASSLDLGTRPQH

CDR3 length: 14
V gene: TRBV9
clone size: -
CDR3 protein: ASSVGPGGTATEAF

CDR3 length: 14
V gene: TRBV5-6
clone size: -
CDR3 protein: ASSPWDRYLNQPQH

CDR3 length: 11
V gene: TRBV14
clone size: once
CDR3 protein: ASSRDSYNEQF

CDR3 length: 14
V gene: TRBV28
clone size: -
CDR3 protein: ASSFQGQTNTGELF

CDR3 length: 13
V gene: TRBV5-1
clone size: -
CDR3 protein: ASRSGGAPNDEQF

CDR3 length: 11
V gene: TRBV7-3
clone size: -
CDR3 protein: ASSWDSYNEQF

CDR3 length: 14
V gene: TRBV13
clone size: -
CDR3 protein: ASSLSREHPLETQY

CDR3 length: 11
V gene: TRBV4-1
clone size: -
CDR3 protein: ASSPGANYGYT

CDR3 length: 12
V gene: TRBV29-1
clone size: -
CDR3 protein: SVDSGSFTDTQY